This T cell receptor beta chain was identified during a study of control samples from healthy donors and cancer patients. The data were produced by immunoSEQ multiplex PCR, yet TCRdb's version contains in-frame clones alone and is incomplete. The sample has 150,000 to 200,000 clones; 85% to 90% are singletons. Trimming removed 0 bases at V and 4 bases at J, with 15 bases between. The CDR3 runs 16 residues. Germline lookup yields CDR1 ENHRY and CDR2 SYGVKD. Sequenced sample: blood. This chain links TRBV10-3 with TRBJ1-2, with TRBD1 as a possible D gene (5 bases). The sequence derives from a woman between 45 and 65 years old in good health. This CDR3 reads CAISESSGGEGYGYTF. CDR3 nucleotide sequence: TGTGCCATCAGTGAGTCGTCCGGAGGGGAAGGCTATGGCTACACCTTC.